The following is a T cell receptor beta chain sequence with its context. The data were produced by immunoSEQ multiplex PCR, yet TCRdb's version contains in-frame clones alone and is incomplete. The table includes a few million clones, more than 85% detected once. The length of the CDR3 is 15 residues. Unmatched junction bases numbered 6, after V lost 4 bases and J lost 3 bases. Looked up from germline, CDR1 is KGHSH and CDR2 is LQKENI. This sample was taken from a study of shared clonotypes between healthy human individuals. Study overall: Samples came from a couple of female and a few male donors aged 18 to 49.

This sequence was found in a man between 18 and 29 years old in good health. Some clones in this sample may be carry-over from other donors' samples. The specimen sequenced was naive CD4+ T cells from PBMCs. Subset meaning: CD45RA+ positively selected. The chain joins TRBV18 to TRBJ2-3; TRBD1 aligns across 8 bases. For the CDR3, the DNA is TGTGCCAGCTCACAGGACAGGGAGTGGACAGATACGCAGTATTTT. Protein: CASSQDREWTDTQYF.